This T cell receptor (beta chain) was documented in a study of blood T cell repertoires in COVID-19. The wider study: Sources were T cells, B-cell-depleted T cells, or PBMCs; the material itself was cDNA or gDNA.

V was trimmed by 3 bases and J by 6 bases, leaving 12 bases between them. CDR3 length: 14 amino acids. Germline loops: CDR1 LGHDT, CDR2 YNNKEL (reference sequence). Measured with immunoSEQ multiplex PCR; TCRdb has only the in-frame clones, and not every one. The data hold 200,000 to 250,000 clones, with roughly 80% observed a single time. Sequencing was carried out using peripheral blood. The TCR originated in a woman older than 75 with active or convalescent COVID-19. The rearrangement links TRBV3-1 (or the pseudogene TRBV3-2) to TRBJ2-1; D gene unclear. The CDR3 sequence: CASSHLRQVNEQFF. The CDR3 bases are TGTGCCAGCAGCCACTTACGGCAGGTCAATGAGCAGTTCTTC.